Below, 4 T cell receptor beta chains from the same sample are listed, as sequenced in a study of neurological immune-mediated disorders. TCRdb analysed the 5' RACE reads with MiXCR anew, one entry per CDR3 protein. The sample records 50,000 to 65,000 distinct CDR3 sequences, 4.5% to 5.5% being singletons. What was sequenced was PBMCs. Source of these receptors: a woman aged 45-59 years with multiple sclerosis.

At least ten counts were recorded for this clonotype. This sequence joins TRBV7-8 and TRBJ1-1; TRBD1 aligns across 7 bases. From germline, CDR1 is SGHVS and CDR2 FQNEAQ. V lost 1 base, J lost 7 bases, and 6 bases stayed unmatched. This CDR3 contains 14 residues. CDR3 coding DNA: TGTGCCAGCAGCTTAGGGGTAGGGGGCGGTGAAGCTTTCTTT. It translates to CASSLGVGGGEAFF.

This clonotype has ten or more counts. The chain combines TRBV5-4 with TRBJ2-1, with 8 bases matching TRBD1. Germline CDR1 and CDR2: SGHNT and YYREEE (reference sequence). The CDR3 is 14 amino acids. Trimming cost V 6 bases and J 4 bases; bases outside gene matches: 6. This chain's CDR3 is CASTWTGSYNEQFF. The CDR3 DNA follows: TGTGCCAGCACCTGGACAGGGTCATACAATGAGCAGTTCTTC.

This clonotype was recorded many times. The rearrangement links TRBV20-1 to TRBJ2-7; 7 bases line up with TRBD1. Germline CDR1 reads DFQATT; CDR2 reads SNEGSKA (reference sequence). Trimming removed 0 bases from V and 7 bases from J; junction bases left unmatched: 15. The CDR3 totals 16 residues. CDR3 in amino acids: CSARDRVTGEVREQYF. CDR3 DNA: TGCAGTGCTAGAGATCGGGTAACAGGGGAAGTGCGGGAGCAGTACTTC.

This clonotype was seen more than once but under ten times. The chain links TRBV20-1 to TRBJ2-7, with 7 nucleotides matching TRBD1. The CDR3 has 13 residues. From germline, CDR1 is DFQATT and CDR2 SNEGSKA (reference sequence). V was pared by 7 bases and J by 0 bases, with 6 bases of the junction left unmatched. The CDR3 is CSVRDSSSYEQYF. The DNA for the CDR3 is TGCAGTGTCAGGGACAGTTCCTCCTACGAGCAGTACTTC.